The 8 T cell receptor beta chains below come from one sample, sequenced in a study of blood T cell repertoires in COVID-19. Here immunoSEQ multiplex PCR was the method, and the copy in TCRdb shows in-frame clones only, minus some. The sample yields 62,000 or so clones, about 90% seen once. The sample consisted of peripheral blood. Receptors originate from a human donor in a cohort sampled during active COVID-19.

The chain recombines TRBV4-3 with TRBJ2-1; D is perhaps TRBD2 (5 bases). Germline CDR1 LGHNA, CDR2 YSLEER. Trimming took off 3 bases at V and 0 bases at J, with 12 bases between the two ends. This CDR3 spans 16 amino acids. CDR3 coding DNA: TGCGCCAGCAGCCACGGCCGGGGTAGCTCCTACAATGAGCAGTTCTTC. Its translation: CASSHGRGSSYNEQFF.

V is TRBV10-3 and J is TRBJ2-5; a possible D gene is TRBD1 (6 bases). The CDR3 length is 15 residues. Deletions cut 3 bases from V and 3 bases from J, with 14 bases between. Germline values: CDR1 ENHRY, CDR2 SYGVKD. The CDR3, as DNA: TGTGCCATCAGTGATCCCGCAGGGGCAAAAGAGACCCAGTACTTC. Translating gives CAISDPAGAKETQYF.

The chain has TRBV14 and TRBJ2-7; D not resolved. CDR3 length: 16 residues. Germline CDR1 SGHDN, CDR2 FVKESK. V lost 0 bases to trimming and J lost 1 base, with 13 bases between them. The CDR3 sequence: CASSQDRGRISYEQYF. The CDR3 DNA reads as TGTGCCAGCAGCCAAGATCGTGGCAGGATATCCTACGAGCAGTACTTC.

The CDR3 reads CASSLGLGEQYF. Written as DNA, the CDR3 is TGTGCCAGCAGCTTAGGACTGGGCGAGCAGTACTTC. The gene calls are TRBV11-2 and TRBJ2-7; D remains ambiguous. Trimming pared 1 base from V and 6 bases from J, leaving 7 bases between. Germline V gene data show CDR1 as SGHAT and CDR2 as FQNNGV. The CDR3 has 12 amino acids.

The genes are TRBV4-1 and TRBJ1-4, with D uncertain. Germline lookup yields CDR1 MGHRA and CDR2 YSYEKL. The CDR3 loop spans 16 amino acids. Deletions cut 0 bases from V and 8 bases from J, with 16 bases between. The CDR3 region has the DNA TGCGCCAGCAGCCAAGATAGAGGCAGAAGGTTGGAAAAACTGTTTTTT. Its protein product is CASSQDRGRRLEKLFF.

V usage is TRBV5-4 and J usage is TRBJ2-1; 8 bases map to TRBD2. Germline V CDR1 and CDR2: SGHNT, YYREEE (reference sequence). After removal of 4 bases from V and 9 bases from J, the junction contained 3 bases not matched to a gene. The CDR3 extends over 12 amino acids. The CDR3 sequence is CASSDTSGEQFF. As DNA, the CDR3 is TGTGCCAGCAGCGACACTAGCGGTGAGCAGTTCTTC.

The chain combines TRBV5-6 with TRBJ2-5; D is ambiguous. In germline, CDR1 is SGHDT, CDR2 YYEEEE. Trimming stripped 7 bases from V and 4 bases from J, with 14 bases between. CDR3 length: 13 amino acids. The CDR3: CASSPRTRETQYF. The CDR3 nucleotides are TGTGCCAGCTCCCCTAGAACCCGAGAGACCCAGTACTTC.

This clone was seen just once. The CDR3 sequence: CSVPTSTDTQYF. CDR3 coding DNA: TGCAGCGTTCCGACTAGCACAGATACGCAGTATTTT. This chain connects TRBV29-1 to TRBJ2-3; D gene unclear. V gave up 5 bases and J gave up 0 bases, with 6 bases separating them. The CDR3 has 12 amino acids. CDR1 is SQVTM and CDR2 is ANQGSEA in the germline V gene.